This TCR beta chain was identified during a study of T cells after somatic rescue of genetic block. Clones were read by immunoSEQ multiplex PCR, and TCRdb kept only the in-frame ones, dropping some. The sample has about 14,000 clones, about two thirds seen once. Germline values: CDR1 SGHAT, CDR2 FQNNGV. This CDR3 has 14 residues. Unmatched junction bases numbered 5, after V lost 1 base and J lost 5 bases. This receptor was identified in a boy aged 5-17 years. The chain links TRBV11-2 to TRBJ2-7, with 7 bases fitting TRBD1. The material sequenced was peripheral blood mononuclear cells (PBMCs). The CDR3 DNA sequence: TGTGCCAGCAGCTTAGCCGGACAGGTAAACGAGCAGTACTTC. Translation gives CASSLAGQVNEQYF.